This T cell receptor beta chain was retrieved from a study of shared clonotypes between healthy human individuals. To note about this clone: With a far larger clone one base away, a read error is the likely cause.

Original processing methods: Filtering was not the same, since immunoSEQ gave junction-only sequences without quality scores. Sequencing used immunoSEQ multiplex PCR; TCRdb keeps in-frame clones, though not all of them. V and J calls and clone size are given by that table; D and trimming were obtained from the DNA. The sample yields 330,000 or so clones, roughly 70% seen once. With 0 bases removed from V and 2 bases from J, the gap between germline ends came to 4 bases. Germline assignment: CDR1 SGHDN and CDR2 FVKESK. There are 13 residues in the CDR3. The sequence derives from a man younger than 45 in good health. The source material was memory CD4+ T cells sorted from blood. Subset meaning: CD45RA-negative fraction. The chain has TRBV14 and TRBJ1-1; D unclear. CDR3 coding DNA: TGTGCCAGCAGCCAAGACAGAAACACTGAAGCTTTCTTT. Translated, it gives CASSQDRNTEAFF.